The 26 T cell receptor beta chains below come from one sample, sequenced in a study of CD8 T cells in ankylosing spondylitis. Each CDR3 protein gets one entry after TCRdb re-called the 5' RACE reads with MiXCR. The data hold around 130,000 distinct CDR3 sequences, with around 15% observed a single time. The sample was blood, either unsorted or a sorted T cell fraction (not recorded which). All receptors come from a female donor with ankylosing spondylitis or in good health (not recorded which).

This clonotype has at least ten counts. CDR3 amino acids: CASRRDSSYEQYF. The CDR3 DNA sequence: TGTGCCAGCAGAAGGGACAGCTCCTACGAGCAGTACTTC. The chain uses TRBV3-1 and TRBJ2-7; TRBD1 agrees at 7 bases. J was trimmed by 0 bases and V by 6 bases; bases with no gene match: 2. This CDR3 is 13 amino acids long. Germline V lookup: CDR1 LGHDT, CDR2 YNNKEL (reference sequence).

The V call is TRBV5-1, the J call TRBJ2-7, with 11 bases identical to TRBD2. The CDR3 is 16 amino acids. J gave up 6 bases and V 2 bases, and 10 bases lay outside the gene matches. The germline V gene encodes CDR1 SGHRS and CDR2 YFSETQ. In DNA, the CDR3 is TGCGCCAGCAGCTTATCCCCGGGACTAGCGGCACTCGAGCAGTACTTC. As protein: CASSLSPGLAALEQYF.

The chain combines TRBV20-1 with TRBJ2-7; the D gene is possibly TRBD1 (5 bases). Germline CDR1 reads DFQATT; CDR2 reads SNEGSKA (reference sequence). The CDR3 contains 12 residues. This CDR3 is CSFQGSSYEQYF. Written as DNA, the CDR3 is TGCAGCTTTCAGGGTAGCTCCTACGAGCAGTACTTC.

The CDR3 bases are TGTGCCAGCAGCTCCGGGACAGGGTGGGACAATGAGCAGTTCTTC. This sequence encodes CASSSGTGWDNEQFF. The V and J genes are TRBV5-4 and TRBJ2-1; TRBD1 matches 9 bases. V lost 3 bases, J lost 5 bases, and 6 bases stayed unmatched. The germline V gene has CDR1 SGHNT and CDR2 YYREEE (reference sequence). The CDR3 is 15 amino acids.

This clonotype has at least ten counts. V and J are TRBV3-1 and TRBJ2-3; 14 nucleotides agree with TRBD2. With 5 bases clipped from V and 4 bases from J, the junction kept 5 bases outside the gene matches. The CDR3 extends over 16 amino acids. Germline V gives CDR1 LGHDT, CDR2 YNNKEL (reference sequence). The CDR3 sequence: CASSAGLAGDPDTQYF. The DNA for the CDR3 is TGTGCCAGCAGCGCGGGACTAGCGGGAGACCCAGATACGCAGTATTTT.

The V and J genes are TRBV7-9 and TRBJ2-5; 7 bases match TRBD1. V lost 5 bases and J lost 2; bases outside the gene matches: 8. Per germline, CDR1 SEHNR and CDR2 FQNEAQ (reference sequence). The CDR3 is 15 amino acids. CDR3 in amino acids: CASSRYRQGQETQYF. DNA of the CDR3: TGTGCCAGCAGCCGATACCGACAGGGACAAGAGACCCAGTACTTC. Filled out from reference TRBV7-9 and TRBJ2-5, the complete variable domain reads DTGVSQNPRHKITKRGQNVTFRCDPISEHNRLYWYRQTLGQGPEFLTYFQNEAQLEKSRLLSDRFSAERPKGSFSTLEIQRTEQGDSAMYLCASSRYRQGQETQYFGPGTRLLVL.

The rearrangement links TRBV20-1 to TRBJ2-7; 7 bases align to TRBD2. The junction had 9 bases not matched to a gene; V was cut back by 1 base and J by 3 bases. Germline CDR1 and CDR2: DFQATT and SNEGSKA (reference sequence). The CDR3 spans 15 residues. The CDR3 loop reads CSARGKTSTYYEQYF. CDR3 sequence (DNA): TGCAGTGCTAGAGGAAAGACTAGCACCTACTACGAGCAGTACTTC.

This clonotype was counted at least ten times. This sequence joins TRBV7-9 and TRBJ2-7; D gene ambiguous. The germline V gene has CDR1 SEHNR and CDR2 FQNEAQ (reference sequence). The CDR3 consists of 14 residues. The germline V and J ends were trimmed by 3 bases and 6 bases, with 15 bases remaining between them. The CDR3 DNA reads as TGTGCCAGCAGCTTTACGACTCTCATGGGCGAGCAGTACTTC. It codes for CASSFTTLMGEQYF.

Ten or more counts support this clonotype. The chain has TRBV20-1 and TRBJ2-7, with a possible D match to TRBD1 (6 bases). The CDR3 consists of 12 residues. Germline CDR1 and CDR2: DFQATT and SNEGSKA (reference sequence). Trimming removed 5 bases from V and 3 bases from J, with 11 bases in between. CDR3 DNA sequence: TGCAGTGCTGTCAAACAGGGCTACGAGCAGTACTTC. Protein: CSAVKQGYEQYF.

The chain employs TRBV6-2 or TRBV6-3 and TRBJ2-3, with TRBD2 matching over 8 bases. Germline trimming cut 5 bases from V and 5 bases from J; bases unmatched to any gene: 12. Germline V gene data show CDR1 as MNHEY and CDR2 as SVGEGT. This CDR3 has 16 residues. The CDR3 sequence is CASSPWTSRSGDTQYF. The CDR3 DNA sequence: TGTGCCAGCAGTCCTTGGACTAGCAGGAGCGGAGATACGCAGTATTTT.

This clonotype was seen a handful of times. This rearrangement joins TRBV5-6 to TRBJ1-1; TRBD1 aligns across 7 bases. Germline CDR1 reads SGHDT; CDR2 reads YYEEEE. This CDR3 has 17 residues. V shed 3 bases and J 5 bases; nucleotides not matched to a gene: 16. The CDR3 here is CASSSRRTGRGGTEAFF. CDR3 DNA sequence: TGTGCCAGCAGCTCCCGTAGGACAGGTAGAGGGGGGACTGAAGCTTTCTTT.

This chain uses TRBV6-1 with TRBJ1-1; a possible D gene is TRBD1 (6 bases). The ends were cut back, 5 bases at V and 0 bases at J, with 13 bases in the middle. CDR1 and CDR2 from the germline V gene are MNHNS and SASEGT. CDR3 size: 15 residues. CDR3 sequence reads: CASSQGTKMNTEAFF. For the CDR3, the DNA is TGTGCCAGCAGTCAGGGGACAAAAATGAACACTGAAGCTTTCTTT.

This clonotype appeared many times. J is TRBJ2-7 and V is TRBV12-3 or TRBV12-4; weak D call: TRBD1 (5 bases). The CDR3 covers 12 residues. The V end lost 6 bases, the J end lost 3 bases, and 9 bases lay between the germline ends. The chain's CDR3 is CASSSDSYEQYF. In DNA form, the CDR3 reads TGTGCCAGCAGCTCCGACAGCTACGAGCAGTACTTC.

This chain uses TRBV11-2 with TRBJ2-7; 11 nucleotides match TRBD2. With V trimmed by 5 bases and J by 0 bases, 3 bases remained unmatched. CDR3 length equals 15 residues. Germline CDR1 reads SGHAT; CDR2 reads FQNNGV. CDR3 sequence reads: CASSTGLAASYEQYF. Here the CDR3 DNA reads TGTGCCAGCAGCACGGGACTAGCGGCCTCCTACGAGCAGTACTTC.

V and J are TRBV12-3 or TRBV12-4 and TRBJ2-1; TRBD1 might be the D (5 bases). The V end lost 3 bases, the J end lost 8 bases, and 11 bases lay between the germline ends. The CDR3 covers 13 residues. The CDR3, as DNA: TGTGCCAGCAGTTTTTTAGGGGCCCATGAGCAGTTCTTC. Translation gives CASSFLGAHEQFF.

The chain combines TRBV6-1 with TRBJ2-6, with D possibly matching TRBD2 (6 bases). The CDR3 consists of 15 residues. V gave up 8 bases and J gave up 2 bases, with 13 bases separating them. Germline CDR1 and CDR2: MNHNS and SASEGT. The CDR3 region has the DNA TGTGCCAGCTCCCTAACGGGGGCTGGGGCCAACGTCCTGACTTTC. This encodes CASSLTGAGANVLTF.

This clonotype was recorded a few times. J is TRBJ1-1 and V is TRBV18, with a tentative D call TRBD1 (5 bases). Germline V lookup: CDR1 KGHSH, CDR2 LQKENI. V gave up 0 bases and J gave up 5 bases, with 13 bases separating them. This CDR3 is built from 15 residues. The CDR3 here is CASSPPKGVGTEAFF. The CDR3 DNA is TGTGCCAGCTCACCACCCAAAGGGGTAGGGACTGAAGCTTTCTTT. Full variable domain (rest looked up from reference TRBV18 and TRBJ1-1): NAGVMQNPRHLVRRRGQEARLRCSPMKGHSHVYWYRQLPEEGLKFMVYLQKENIIDESGMPKERFSAEFPKEGPSILRIQQVVRGDSAAYFCASSPPKGVGTEAFFGQGTRLTVV.

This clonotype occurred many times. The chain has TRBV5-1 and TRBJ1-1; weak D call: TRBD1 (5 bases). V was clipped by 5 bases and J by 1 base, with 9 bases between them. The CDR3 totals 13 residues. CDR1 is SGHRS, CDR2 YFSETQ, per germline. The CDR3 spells CASSGGENTEAFF. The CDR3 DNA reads TGCGCCAGCAGTGGAGGGGAGAACACTGAAGCTTTCTTT.

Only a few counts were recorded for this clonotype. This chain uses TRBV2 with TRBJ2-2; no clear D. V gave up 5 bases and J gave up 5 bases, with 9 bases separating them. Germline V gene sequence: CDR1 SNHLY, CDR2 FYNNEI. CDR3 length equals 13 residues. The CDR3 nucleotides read TGTGCCAGCAGTCCGACATCGACCGGGGAGCTGTTTTTT. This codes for CASSPTSTGELFF.

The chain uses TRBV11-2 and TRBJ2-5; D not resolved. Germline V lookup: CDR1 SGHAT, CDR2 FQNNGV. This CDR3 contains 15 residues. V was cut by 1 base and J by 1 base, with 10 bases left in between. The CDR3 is CASSLVGSSQETQYF. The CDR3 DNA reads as TGTGCCAGCAGCTTAGTGGGTAGTTCCCAAGAGACCCAGTACTTC.

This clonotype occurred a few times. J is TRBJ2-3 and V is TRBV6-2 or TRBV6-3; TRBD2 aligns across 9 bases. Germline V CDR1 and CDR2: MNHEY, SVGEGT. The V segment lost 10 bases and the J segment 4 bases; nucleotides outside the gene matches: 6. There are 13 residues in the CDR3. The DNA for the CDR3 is TGTGCCACCCTGACTAGCGGACCAGATACGCAGTATTTT. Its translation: CATLTSGPDTQYF.

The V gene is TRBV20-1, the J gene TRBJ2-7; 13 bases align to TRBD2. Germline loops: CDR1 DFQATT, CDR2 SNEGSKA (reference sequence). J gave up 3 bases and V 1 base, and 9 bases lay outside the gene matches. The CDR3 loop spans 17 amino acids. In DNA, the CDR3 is TGCAGTGCTAGAGGCCCGGGACTAGCGGGGTCGGGCTACGAGCAGTACTTC. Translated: CSARGPGLAGSGYEQYF.

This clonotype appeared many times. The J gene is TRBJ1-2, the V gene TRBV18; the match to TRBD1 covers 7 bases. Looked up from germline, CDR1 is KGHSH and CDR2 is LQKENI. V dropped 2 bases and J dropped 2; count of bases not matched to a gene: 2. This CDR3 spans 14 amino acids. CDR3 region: CASSPGQANYGYTF. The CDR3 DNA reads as TGTGCCAGCTCACCAGGACAGGCGAACTATGGCTACACCTTC.

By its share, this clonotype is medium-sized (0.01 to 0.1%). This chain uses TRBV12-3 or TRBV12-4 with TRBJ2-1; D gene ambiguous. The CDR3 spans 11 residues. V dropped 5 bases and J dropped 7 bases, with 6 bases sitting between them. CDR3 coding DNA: TGTGCCAGCAGTCTATCGAATGAGCAGTTCTTC. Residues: CASSLSNEQFF.

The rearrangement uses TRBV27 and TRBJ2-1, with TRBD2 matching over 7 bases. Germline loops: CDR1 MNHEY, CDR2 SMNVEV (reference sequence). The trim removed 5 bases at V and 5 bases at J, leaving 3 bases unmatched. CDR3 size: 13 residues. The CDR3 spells CASSLSGNNEQFF. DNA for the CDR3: TGTGCCAGCAGTCTAAGCGGGAACAATGAGCAGTTCTTC.

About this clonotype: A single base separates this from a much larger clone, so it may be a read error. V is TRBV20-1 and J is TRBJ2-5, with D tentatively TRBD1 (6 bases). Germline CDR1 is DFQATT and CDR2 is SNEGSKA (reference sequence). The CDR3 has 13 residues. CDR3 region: CSARTGSQETKYF. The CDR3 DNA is TGCAGTGCGAGAACAGGGTCCCAAGAGACCAAGTACTTC.